This TCR beta chain was captured by sequencing in a study of siplizumab effects on memory and regulatory T cells. This CDR3 contains 12 residues. V shed 9 bases and J shed 3 bases, with 13 bases lying between them. The germline CDR1 and CDR2 sequences are SGHNT and YYREEE (reference sequence). The repertoire was sequenced with immunoSEQ multiplex PCR; TCRdb's copy has only in-frame clones and lacks some. The data show more than 60,000 clones, 93% seen once. The sequenced sample consisted of CD8+ T cells sorted from blood. The source of this sequence is a human donor in good health. This chain uses TRBV5-4 with TRBJ2-7, with no clear D. The CDR3 DNA is TGTGCCATGGGCCCGAATAACTACGAGCAGTACTTC. It yields the protein CAMGPNNYEQYF.